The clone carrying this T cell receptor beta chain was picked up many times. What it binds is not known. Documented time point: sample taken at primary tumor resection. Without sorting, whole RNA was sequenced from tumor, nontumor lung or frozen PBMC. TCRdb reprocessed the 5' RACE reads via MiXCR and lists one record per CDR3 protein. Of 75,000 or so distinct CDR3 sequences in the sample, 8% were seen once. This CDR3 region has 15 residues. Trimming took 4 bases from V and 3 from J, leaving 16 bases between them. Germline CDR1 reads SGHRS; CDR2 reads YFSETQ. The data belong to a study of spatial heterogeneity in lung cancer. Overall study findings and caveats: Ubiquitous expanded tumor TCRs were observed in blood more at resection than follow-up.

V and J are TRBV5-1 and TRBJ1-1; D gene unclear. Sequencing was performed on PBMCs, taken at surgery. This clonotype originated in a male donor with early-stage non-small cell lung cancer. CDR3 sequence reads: CASSSRFGGDTEAFF. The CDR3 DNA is TGCGCCAGCAGCAGCAGGTTTGGTGGAGACACTGAAGCTTTCTTT.